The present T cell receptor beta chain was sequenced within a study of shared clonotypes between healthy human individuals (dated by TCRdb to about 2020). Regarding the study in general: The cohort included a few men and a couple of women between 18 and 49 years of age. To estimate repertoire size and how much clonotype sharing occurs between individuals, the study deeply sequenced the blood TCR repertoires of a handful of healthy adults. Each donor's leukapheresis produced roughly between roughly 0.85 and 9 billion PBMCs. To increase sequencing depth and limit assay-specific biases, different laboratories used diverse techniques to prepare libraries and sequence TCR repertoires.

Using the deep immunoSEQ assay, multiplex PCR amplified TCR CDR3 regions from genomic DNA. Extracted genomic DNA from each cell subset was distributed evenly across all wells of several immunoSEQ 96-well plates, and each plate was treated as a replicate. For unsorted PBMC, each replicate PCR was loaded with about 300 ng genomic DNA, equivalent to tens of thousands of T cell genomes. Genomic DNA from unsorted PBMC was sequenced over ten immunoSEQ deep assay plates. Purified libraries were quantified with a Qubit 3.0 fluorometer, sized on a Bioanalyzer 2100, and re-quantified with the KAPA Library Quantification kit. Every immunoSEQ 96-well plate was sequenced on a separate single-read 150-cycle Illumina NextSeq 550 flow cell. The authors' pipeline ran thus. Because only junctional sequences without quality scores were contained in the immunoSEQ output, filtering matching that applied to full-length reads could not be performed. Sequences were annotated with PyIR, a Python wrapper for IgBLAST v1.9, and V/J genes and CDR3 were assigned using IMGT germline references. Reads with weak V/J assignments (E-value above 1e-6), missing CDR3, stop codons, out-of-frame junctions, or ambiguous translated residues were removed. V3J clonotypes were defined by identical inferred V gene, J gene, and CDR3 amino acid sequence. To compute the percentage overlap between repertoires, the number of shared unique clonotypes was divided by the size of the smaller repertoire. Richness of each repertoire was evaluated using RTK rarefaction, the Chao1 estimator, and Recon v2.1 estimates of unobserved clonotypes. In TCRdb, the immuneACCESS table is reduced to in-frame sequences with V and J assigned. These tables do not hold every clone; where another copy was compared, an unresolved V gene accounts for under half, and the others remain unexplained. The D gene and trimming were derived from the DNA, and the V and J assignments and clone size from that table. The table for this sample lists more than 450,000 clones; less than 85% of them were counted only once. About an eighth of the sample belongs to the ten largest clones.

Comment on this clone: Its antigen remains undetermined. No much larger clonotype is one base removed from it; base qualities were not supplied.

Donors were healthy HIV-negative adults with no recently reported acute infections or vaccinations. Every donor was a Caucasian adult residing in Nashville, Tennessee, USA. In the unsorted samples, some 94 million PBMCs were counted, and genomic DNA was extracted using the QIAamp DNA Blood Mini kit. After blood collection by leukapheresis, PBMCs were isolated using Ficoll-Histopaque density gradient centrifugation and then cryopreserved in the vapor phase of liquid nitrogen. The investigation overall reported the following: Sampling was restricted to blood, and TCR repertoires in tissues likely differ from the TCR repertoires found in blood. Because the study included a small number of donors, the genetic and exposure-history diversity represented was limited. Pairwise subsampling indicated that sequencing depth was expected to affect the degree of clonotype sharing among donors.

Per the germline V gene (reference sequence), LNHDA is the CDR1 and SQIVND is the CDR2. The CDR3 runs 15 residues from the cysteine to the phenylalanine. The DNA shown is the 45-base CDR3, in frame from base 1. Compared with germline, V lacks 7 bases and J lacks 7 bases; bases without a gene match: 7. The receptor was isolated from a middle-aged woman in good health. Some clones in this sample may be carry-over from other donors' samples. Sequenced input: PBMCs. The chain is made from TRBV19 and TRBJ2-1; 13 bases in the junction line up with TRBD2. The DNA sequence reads TGTGCCAGTACCAGGACTAGCGGGAGTCATAATGAGCAGTTCTTC. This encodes CASTRTSGSHNEQFF.